These 30 T cell receptor beta chains were all obtained from the same sample, sequenced in a study of shared clonotypes between healthy human individuals. Using immunoSEQ multiplex PCR, the repertoire was profiled, and TCRdb retains in-frame clones only, with some absent. The data contain about 730,000 clones, approximately 77% of them seen just once; the ten biggest clones take up approximately 2%. The sample consisted of memory CD4+ T cells sorted from blood. Subset described: CD45RA-negative fraction. These receptors came from a woman aged 25 to 39 in good health.

This chain joins TRBV7-2 and TRBJ1-1; D might be TRBD1 (6 bases). Trimming removed 5 bases from V and 1 base from J, with 17 bases in between. The CDR3 covers 16 residues. CDR1 and CDR2 from the germline V gene are SGHTA and FQGNSA. The CDR3, as DNA: TGTGCCAGCAGCCCGTGGACAGCCTGTGCGAACACTGAAGCTTTCTTT. Translating it yields CASSPWTACANTEAFF.

This clone was seen at least ten times. This rearrangement joins TRBV28 to TRBJ1-4; D is unclear. The CDR3 has 14 amino acids. V lost 6 bases and J lost 8, with 16 bases in between. CDR1 is MDHEN, CDR2 SYDVKM, per germline. The CDR3 is CASRNADTGEKLFF. In nucleotides, the CDR3 is TGTGCCAGCAGAAATGCCGACACTGGCGAAAAACTGTTTTTT.

This clone turned up a few times. The CDR3 loop is CASSPRTSGEGGELFF. The DNA of the CDR3 is TGTGCCAGCAGCCCTCGGACTAGCGGAGAGGGCGGGGAGCTGTTTTTT. The chain joins TRBV5-4 to TRBJ2-2; 10 nucleotides agree with TRBD2. The germline V gene encodes CDR1 SGHNT and CDR2 YYREEE (reference sequence). This CDR3 contains 16 residues. V lost 4 bases and J lost 7; bases outside the gene matches: 10.

This clone was observed a few times. Other DNA sequences from this sample encode an identical CDR3 as well. The rearrangement uses TRBV28 and TRBJ1-2, with D unclear. Germline V gives CDR1 MDHEN, CDR2 SYDVKM. This CDR3 spans 11 amino acids. Trimming cost V 6 bases and J 2 bases, with 4 bases left between them. CDR3 residues: CASRTNYGYTF. As DNA, the CDR3 is TGTGCCAGCAGGACGAACTATGGCTACACCTTC.

Concerning this clone: The sample has other DNA sequences that encode this CDR3 too. This sequence joins TRBV18 and TRBJ2-2; TRBD1 aligns across 7 bases. CDR1 is KGHSH, CDR2 LQKENI, per germline. This CDR3 region has 15 residues. After removal of 1 base from V and 1 base from J, the junction contained 0 bases not matched to a gene. CDR3 amino acids: CASSPRQGNTGELFF. The CDR3 DNA sequence: TGTGCCAGCTCACCACGACAGGGGAACACCGGGGAGCTGTTTTTT.

The chain links TRBV19 to TRBJ2-2, with unresolved D. From germline, CDR1 is LNHDA and CDR2 SQIVND (reference sequence). The CDR3 is 13 residues long. V was shortened by 5 bases and J by 7 bases, with 11 bases between the two germline ends. The CDR3 here is CASSRQSLGELFF. CDR3 sequence (DNA): TGTGCCAGTAGTCGGCAGAGCCTCGGGGAGCTGTTTTTT.

This clone has a single count. The CDR3 bases are TGTGCCAGCAGTGAGCGGGGCACAGATACGCAGTATTTT. Residues: CASSERGTDTQYF. The V and J genes are TRBV6-4 and TRBJ2-3, with a tentative D call TRBD2 (5 bases). The CDR3 runs to 13 residues. Germline loops: CDR1 MRHNA, CDR2 SNTAGT. The V end lost 3 bases, the J end lost 1 base, and 5 bases lay between the germline ends.

This chain joins TRBV28 and TRBJ2-7; 10 bases map to TRBD2. J gave up 0 bases and V 4 bases, and 3 bases lay outside the gene matches. This CDR3 has 15 residues. Per the germline V gene, CDR1 is MDHEN and CDR2 is SYDVKM. The CDR3 sequence is CASSSASGSSYEQYF. Here the CDR3 DNA reads TGTGCCAGCAGTTCAGCTAGCGGGAGCTCCTACGAGCAGTACTTC.

The rearrangement links TRBV28 to TRBJ1-5; possible D gene TRBD1, 5 bases. The germline V gene has CDR1 MDHEN and CDR2 SYDVKM. The V end was cut by 4 bases, the J end by 5 bases, with 12 bases between. This CDR3 is 14 amino acids long. The CDR3 coding sequence is TGTGCCAGCAGTTCCGTCCCGGGGGATCAGCCCCAGCATTTT. Encoded protein: CASSSVPGDQPQHF.

V and J are TRBV19 and TRBJ2-5; either TRBD1 or TRBD2 may fit D (5 bases each). This CDR3 comprises 13 residues. Looked up from germline, CDR1 is LNHDA and CDR2 is SQIVND (reference sequence). Trimming shortened V by 6 bases and J by 1 base, and 9 bases separated the two germline ends. The CDR3 DNA reads TGTGCCAGTAGCCGGGACCGCCAAGAGACCCAGTACTTC. Translated: CASSRDRQETQYF. The whole variable domain, remainder taken from reference TRBV19 and TRBJ2-5, is DGGITQSPKYLFRKEGQNVTLSCEQNLNHDAMYWYRQDPGQGLRLIYYSQIVNDFQKGDIAEGYSVSREKKESFPLTVTSAQKNPTAFYLCASSRDRQETQYFGPGTRLLVL.

At least ten counts were recorded for this clone. The sample contains more than one DNA sequence encoding this CDR3. This sequence joins TRBV5-6 and TRBJ1-1, with 9 bases matching TRBD1. This CDR3 region has 14 residues. V shed 2 bases, J shed 4 bases, and the junction held 3 bases outside the gene matches. Germline loops: CDR1 SGHDT, CDR2 YYEEEE. The CDR3 sequence: CASSLRDRVTEAFF. In nucleotides, the CDR3 is TGTGCCAGCAGCTTAAGGGACAGGGTCACTGAAGCTTTCTTT. Full variable domain (remainder filled in from reference TRBV5-6 and TRBJ1-1): DAGVTQSPTHLIKTRGQQVTLRCSPKSGHDTVSWYQQALGQGPQFIFQYYEEEERQRGNFPDRFSGHQFPNYSSELNVNALLLGDSALYLCASSLRDRVTEAFFGQGTRLTVV.

This clone has more than one count but fewer than ten. This same CDR3 is encoded by further DNA sequences in the sample. The chain uses TRBV2 and TRBJ2-7; no firm D call. V was cut by 4 bases and J by 2 bases, with 9 bases left in between. There are 13 residues in the CDR3. From germline, CDR1 is SNHLY and CDR2 FYNNEI. This CDR3 reads CASSGAVTYEQYF. The DNA for the CDR3 is TGTGCCAGCAGTGGGGCGGTTACCTACGAGCAGTACTTC.

This chain connects TRBV6-5 to TRBJ2-7; D perhaps matches TRBD1 (6 bases). Germline values: CDR1 MNHEY, CDR2 SVGAGI. Trimming left V 7 bases short and J 7 bases short, with 20 bases between. The CDR3 length is 14 residues. CDR3 loop: CASNPEQGVGEQYF. The CDR3 nucleotides are TGTGCCAGCAATCCGGAACAGGGTGTGGGTGAGCAGTACTTC.

This clone was seen just once. The V and J genes are TRBV30 and TRBJ2-7; D could derive from TRBD1 or TRBD2 (5 bases each). The V and J ends lost 5 bases and 2 bases respectively, with 10 bases between them. Germline V gene lookup returns CDR1 GTSNPN and CDR2 SVGIG (reference sequence). This CDR3 comprises 12 residues. The CDR3 loop is CAWEGPAYEQYF. In DNA form, the CDR3 reads TGTGCCTGGGAGGGACCCGCCTACGAGCAGTACTTC.

As regards this clone: Other DNA sequences in this specimen translate into the identical CDR3. This chain uses TRBV5-1 with TRBJ2-4; the D gene is possibly TRBD1 (6 bases). The CDR3 contains 12 residues. Per the germline V gene, CDR1 is SGHRS and CDR2 is YFSETQ. V was pared by 4 bases and J by 7 bases, with 9 bases between. The CDR3 reads CASSLQGNIQYF. CDR3 nucleotides: TGCGCCAGCAGCCTACAGGGTAACATTCAGTACTTC.

The chain carries TRBV25-1 and TRBJ2-7, with D maybe TRBD1 (6 bases). Germline-derived CDR1 and CDR2 are MGHDK and SYGVNS. The CDR3 has 14 residues. V was pared by 6 bases and J by 4 bases, with 16 bases between. CDR3 amino acids: CASRGDRNFYEQYF. The DNA for the CDR3 is TGTGCCAGCAGGGGAGACAGGAACTTTTACGAGCAGTACTTC.

This clone has a handful of counts. This sequence joins TRBV7-3 and TRBJ2-6; no firm D call. The V end was cut by 2 bases, the J end by 0 bases, with 5 bases between. The CDR3 runs to 15 residues. Germline V gives CDR1 SGHTA, CDR2 FQGTGA. The CDR3 protein is CASSLFGSGANVLTF. The CDR3, as DNA: TGTGCCAGCAGCTTATTCGGCTCTGGGGCCAACGTCCTGACTTTC. The full variable domain, rest sourced from reference TRBV7-3 and TRBJ2-6, is GAGVSQTPSNKVTEKGKYVELRCDPISGHTALYWYRQSLGQGPEFLIYFQGTGAADDSGLPNDRFFAVRPEGSVSTLKIQRTERGDSAVYLCASSLFGSGANVLTFGAGSRLTVL.

The rearrangement joins TRBV5-1 to TRBJ2-3; the match to TRBD2 covers 8 bases. The CDR3 length is 15 residues. The J segment lost 4 bases and the V segment lost 4 bases, leaving 8 bases of the junction unmatched. Per germline, CDR1 SGHRS and CDR2 YFSETQ. Here the CDR3 reads CASSVSGKGADTQYF. The DNA for the CDR3 is TGCGCCAGCAGCGTTAGCGGGAAGGGGGCAGATACGCAGTATTTT.

This clone was seen a handful of times. The V and J genes are TRBV11-2 and TRBJ2-2, with TRBD2 matching 15 bases. The V gene end was trimmed by 3 bases and the J gene end by 1 base; junction bases not matched to a gene: 3. The CDR3 loop spans 18 amino acids. Germline-derived CDR1 and CDR2 are SGHAT and FQNNGV. The CDR3, as DNA: TGTGCCAGCAGCTTCGGACTAGCGGGAGGGAGGAACACCGGGGAGCTGTTTTTT. This sequence encodes CASSFGLAGGRNTGELFF.

This CDR3 reads CASSPRGAPSDTQYF. CDR3 in DNA: TGTGCCAGCAGTCCGAGGGGGGCGCCCTCAGATACGCAGTATTTT. The genes are TRBV27 and TRBJ2-3, with D perhaps being TRBD1 or TRBD2 (6 bases each). Per germline, CDR1 MNHEY and CDR2 SMNVEV (reference sequence). This CDR3 is built from 15 residues. V was pared by 5 bases and J by 4 bases, with 16 bases between.

This clone was counted between two and nine times. V gene TRBV7-9 combines with J gene TRBJ1-3; D unclear. The CDR3 is 17 residues long. Trimming removed 2 bases from V and 0 bases from J, with 14 bases in between. The germline CDR1 and CDR2 sequences are SEHNR and FQNEAQ (reference sequence). The CDR3 here is CASSLQDVRYSGNTIYF. Written as DNA, the CDR3 is TGTGCCAGCAGCTTACAGGACGTTCGATACTCTGGAAACACCATATATTTT.

This clone was picked up a small number of times. This sequence joins TRBV2 and TRBJ2-1, with 7 bases lining up with TRBD1. CDR1 and CDR2 (germline): SNHLY, FYNNEI. This CDR3 spans 13 amino acids. The ends lost 4 bases at V and 8 bases at J; junction bases unmatched: 5. In DNA form, the CDR3 reads TGTGCCAGCAGTGGACAGGGTATCGATGAGCAGTTCTTC. The encoded protein is CASSGQGIDEQFF.

V usage is TRBV7-9 and J usage is TRBJ2-1; D may match TRBD1 or TRBD2 (5 bases each). The CDR3 length is 13 residues. Germline CDR1 SEHNR, CDR2 FQNEAQ (reference sequence). With 5 bases removed from V and 12 bases from J, the gap between germline ends came to 17 bases. The DNA for the CDR3 is TGTGCCAGCAGCCACGGCAGGGAGTCTGGGCAGTTCTTC. This codes for CASSHGRESGQFF.

The rearrangement joins TRBV11-2 to TRBJ2-2, with D hard to call. Trimming cost V 5 bases and J 5 bases, with 9 bases left between them. This CDR3 is 13 amino acids long. In germline, CDR1 is SGHAT, CDR2 FQNNGV. CDR3 residues: CASSRDLTGELFF. In nucleotides, the CDR3 is TGTGCCAGCAGCCGTGACCTTACCGGGGAGCTGTTTTTT.

The V gene is TRBV2, the J gene TRBJ1-1, with TRBD1 matching 10 bases. This CDR3 spans 14 amino acids. The junction had 6 bases not matched to a gene; V was cut back by 4 bases and J by 7 bases. Looked up from germline, CDR1 is SNHLY and CDR2 is FYNNEI. The CDR3 spells CASSVDRGIDEAFF. In DNA form, the CDR3 reads TGTGCCAGCAGTGTGGACAGGGGGATCGATGAAGCTTTCTTT.

The chain is built from TRBV7-6 and TRBJ2-2, with TRBD2 matching over 9 bases. V shed 0 bases and J 5 bases; nucleotides not matched to a gene: 10. The CDR3 covers 18 residues. Germline values: CDR1 SGHVS, CDR2 FNYEAQ. The CDR3 DNA reads TGTGCCAGCAGCTTAGCGCTTTTGGCGGGAGGGGAGACCGGGGAGCTGTTTTTT. Its translation: CASSLALLAGGETGELFF.

This rearrangement joins TRBV29-1 to TRBJ2-5, with 7 bases aligning to TRBD2. CDR1 SQVTM and CDR2 ANQGSEA come from the germline V gene. The CDR3 runs 13 residues. Trimming cost V 3 bases and J 5 bases; bases outside gene matches: 6. The CDR3 sequence is CSVEQHGGETQYF. The CDR3 DNA reads TGCAGCGTTGAGCAACACGGGGGGGAGACCCAGTACTTC.

The chain combines TRBV18 with TRBJ2-3; TRBD2 matches 8 bases. V lost 6 bases to trimming and J lost 2 bases; unmatched junction nucleotides: 7. The CDR3 has 15 amino acids. CDR1 KGHSH and CDR2 LQKENI come from the germline V gene. In DNA form, the CDR3 reads TGTGCCAGCTCTCCCGGGAGGGCCGTCACAGATACGCAGTATTTT. Translating it yields CASSPGRAVTDTQYF.

Only a few counts were recorded for this clone. V is TRBV6-6 and J is TRBJ1-2; 8 bases fit TRBD1. Germline V CDR1 and CDR2: MNHNY, SVGAGI (reference sequence). The junction had 6 bases not matched to a gene; V was cut back by 8 bases and J by 1 base. The CDR3 loop spans 14 amino acids. Here the CDR3 DNA reads TGTGCCAGCGCGACGACAGGGGTTAACTATGGCTACACCTTC. It is translated as CASATTGVNYGYTF.

This clone has more than one count but fewer than ten. V is TRBV28 and J is TRBJ2-1; D ambiguous. Per the germline V gene, CDR1 is MDHEN and CDR2 is SYDVKM. Trimming cost V 4 bases and J 5 bases, with 12 bases left between them. The CDR3 contains 14 residues. CDR3 amino acids: CASSYLRDHNEQFF. CDR3 bases: TGTGCCAGCAGTTATTTAAGAGATCACAATGAGCAGTTCTTC.